The T cell receptor beta chain under discussion was sequenced for a study of blood T cell repertoires in COVID-19. About the research overall: Both acute and convalescent COVID-19 samples were obtained from the United States, Italy and Spain. Sources were T cells, B-cell-depleted T cells, or PBMCs; the material itself was cDNA or gDNA.

This clone has only one observation. In the source study's methods: Estimation of nucleated cell counts was performed using reference gene primer amplification. TCRdb's copy holds only in-frame clones and misses some; the assay was immunoSEQ multiplex PCR. D and trimming come from the DNA, and the V and J calls and clone size come from that table. The repertoire holds about 84,000 clones, with more than 80% as singletons. Trimming removed 7 bases at V and 4 bases at J, with 14 bases between. CDR3 length: 13 amino acids. Germline V gene data show CDR1 as SQVTM and CDR2 as ANQGSEA. This chain connects TRBV29-1 to TRBJ1-3; tentative D call: TRBD1 (5 bases). Sample: peripheral blood. This sequence was found in a woman older than 75 with acute or convalescent COVID-19. The CDR3 region is CSATGGVGNTIYF. DNA of the CDR3: TGCAGCGCCACGGGAGGGGTAGGAAACACCATATATTTT. The full variable domain, its missing parts supplied by reference TRBV29-1 and TRBJ1-3, is SAVISQKPSRDICQRGTSLTIQCQVDSQVTMMFWYRQQPGQSLTLIATANQGSEATYESGFVIDKFPISRPNLTFSTLTVSNMSPEDSSIYLCSATGGVGNTIYFGEGSWLTVV.